The 25 T cell receptor beta chains below all came from one sample that was sequenced in a study of T cell changes during pregnancy in multiple sclerosis. Using immunoSEQ multiplex PCR, the repertoire was profiled, and TCRdb retains in-frame clones only, with some absent. The sample includes over 85,000 clones, about nine tenths of them seen just once. This sample comprised peripheral blood, obtained after pregnancy. The receptors stem from a female donor in good health, enrolled as a control in a pregnancy study.

The CDR3 DNA reads as TGTGCCAGCAGTGACGTCAGGGAAGGGGAGACCCAGTACTTC. Amino acids: CASSDVREGETQYF. The chain has TRBV2 and TRBJ2-5; the D gene is possibly TRBD1 (5 bases). V was pared by 3 bases and J by 5 bases, with 13 bases between. CDR3 length equals 14 residues. The germline CDR1 and CDR2 sequences are SNHLY and FYNNEI.

The CDR3 coding sequence is TGTGCCAGCAGCCATTCCCGGGAGCAGTACTTC. This encodes CASSHSREQYF. The rearrangement uses TRBV13 and TRBJ2-7; no clear D gene. This CDR3 region has 11 residues. The germline V gene has CDR1 PRHDT and CDR2 FYEKMQ (reference sequence). V was pared by 5 bases and J by 7 bases, with 9 bases between.

This rearrangement joins TRBV27 to TRBJ1-1, with D hard to call. Germline V gene data show CDR1 as MNHEY and CDR2 as SMNVEV (reference sequence). Trimming removed 0 bases at V and 7 bases at J, with 12 bases between. The CDR3 runs 14 residues. The CDR3: CASSLSYPRGEAFF. CDR3 coding DNA: TGTGCCAGCAGTTTATCGTATCCAAGAGGTGAAGCTTTCTTT.

The V gene is TRBV7-3, the J gene TRBJ2-3, with D possibly matching TRBD1 (6 bases). CDR3 size: 15 residues. The V end was cut by 6 bases, the J end by 0 bases, with 13 bases between. Germline V gives CDR1 SGHTA, CDR2 FQGTGA. The CDR3 reads CASRYIGQSTDTQYF. CDR3 bases: TGTGCCAGCAGATATATCGGACAGAGCACAGATACGCAGTATTTT.

The V call is TRBV5-3, the J call TRBJ1-1, with 8 bases that match TRBD1. TRBV5-3 is reported as an ORF; its role is uncertain. This CDR3 has 14 residues. Trimming took 4 bases from V and 8 from J; bases not matched to a gene: 10. CDR3 in amino acids: CARSEQDRVKEAFF. The CDR3 DNA is TGTGCCAGAAGCGAACAGGACAGGGTGAAGGAAGCTTTCTTT.

The CDR3 nucleotides are TGTGCCAGCACCACAGGGGCTGGCGAGCAGTACTTC. This encodes CASTTGAGEQYF. V usage is TRBV6-5 and J usage is TRBJ2-7, with 7 bases lining up with TRBD1. The CDR3 runs 12 residues. Germline CDR1 and CDR2: MNHEY and SVGAGI. J was trimmed by 6 bases and V by 7 bases; bases with no gene match: 6.

The rearrangement links TRBV18 to TRBJ1-1; D uncertain. In germline, CDR1 is KGHSH, CDR2 LQKENI. Deletions cut 2 bases from V and 5 bases from J, with 6 bases between. CDR3 length: 12 amino acids. CDR3 protein: CASSPAGTEAFF. CDR3 in DNA: TGTGCCAGCTCACCAGCGGGGACTGAAGCTTTCTTT.

The CDR3 spells CASSMGGVGQPQHF. The CDR3 DNA is TGTGCCAGTAGTATGGGAGGGGTCGGTCAGCCCCAGCATTTT. This chain links TRBV19 with TRBJ1-5, with D perhaps TRBD1 (5 bases). From germline, CDR1 is LNHDA and CDR2 SQIVND (reference sequence). Deletions cut 3 bases from V and 6 bases from J, with 12 bases between. The CDR3 length is 14 residues.

The rearrangement joins TRBV27 to TRBJ2-1; no clear D. In germline, CDR1 is MNHEY, CDR2 SMNVEV (reference sequence). V was cut by 2 bases and J by 9 bases, with 11 bases left in between. The CDR3 loop spans 13 amino acids. Written as DNA, the CDR3 is TGTGCCAGCAGTTTACCTATTTCCGGTGAGCAGTTCTTC. Its translation: CASSLPISGEQFF.

The gene calls are TRBV7-9 and TRBJ2-2; TRBD1 aligns across 7 bases. The junction had 7 bases not matched to a gene; V was cut back by 5 bases and J by 7 bases. The germline CDR1 and CDR2 sequences are SEHNR and FQNEAQ (reference sequence). The CDR3 contains 14 residues. The CDR3 spells CASSLRQGDGELFF. For the CDR3, the DNA is TGTGCCAGCAGCCTTCGACAGGGAGACGGGGAGCTGTTTTTT.

The rearrangement joins TRBV4-1 to TRBJ2-1; 8 bases fit TRBD2. The CDR3 contains 15 residues. V shed 0 bases and J 2 bases; nucleotides not matched to a gene: 0. Per germline, CDR1 MGHRA and CDR2 YSYEKL. The CDR3 bases are TGCGCCAGCAGCCAAGAACTAGCGGCCTACAATGAGCAGTTCTTC. Translating gives CASSQELAAYNEQFF.

This clone was seen a handful of times. The chain combines TRBV6-6 with TRBJ1-6; D remains unclear. The CDR3 contains 15 residues. The V end lost 0 bases, the J end lost 14 bases, and 17 bases lay between the germline ends. Per the germline V gene, CDR1 is MNHNY and CDR2 is SVGAGI (reference sequence). The CDR3 DNA reads TGTGCCAGCAGTTACTCACAGTATACCCGTCAAACCCTCCACTTT. As protein: CASSYSQYTRQTLHF.

The chain's CDR3 is CASSQAQGRTYEQYF. In DNA, the CDR3 is TGCGCCAGCAGCCAAGCACAGGGCCGTACCTACGAGCAGTACTTC. The chain is built from TRBV4-1 and TRBJ2-7, with D perhaps matching TRBD1 (6 bases). CDR3 length: 15 amino acids. V was shortened by 1 base and J by 2 bases, with 12 bases between the two germline ends. Germline V gene sequence: CDR1 MGHRA, CDR2 YSYEKL.

The V call is TRBV7-3, the J call TRBJ2-5, with a tentative D call TRBD2 (6 bases). V was trimmed by 2 bases and J by 3 bases, leaving 7 bases between them. There are 13 residues in the CDR3. The germline V gene encodes CDR1 SGHTA and CDR2 FQGTGA. DNA for the CDR3: TGTGCCAGCAGCTTACCGGGGGAAGAGACCCAGTACTTC. Amino acids: CASSLPGEETQYF.

V and J are TRBV11-2 and TRBJ1-1; D unclear. Trimming took 5 bases from V and 1 from J, leaving 11 bases between them. The germline gives CDR1 SGHAT, CDR2 FQNNGV. CDR3 length: 14 amino acids. CDR3 nucleotides: TGTGCCAGCAGCGTAGGACTGAAGAACACTGAAGCTTTCTTT. Translating it yields CASSVGLKNTEAFF.

This chain connects TRBV29-1 to TRBJ2-5, with D possibly TRBD2 on 5 matching bases. V was shortened by 3 bases and J by 5 bases, with 10 bases between the two germline ends. The CDR3 covers 12 residues. CDR1 and CDR2 from the germline V gene are SQVTM and ANQGSEA. CDR3 amino acids: CSVEKSGETQYF. The CDR3 DNA follows: TGCAGCGTTGAGAAATCGGGGGAGACCCAGTACTTC. The whole variable domain, remainder taken from reference TRBV29-1 and TRBJ2-5, is SAVISQKPSRDICQRGTSLTIQCQVDSQVTMMFWYRQQPGQSLTLIATANQGSEATYESGFVIDKFPISRPNLTFSTLTVSNMSPEDSSIYLCSVEKSGETQYFGPGTRLLVL.

The gene calls are TRBV19 and TRBJ1-4, with TRBD1 matching over 7 bases. CDR3 size: 17 residues. V trimming: 5 bases; J trimming: 0 bases; junction bases outside the gene matches: 9. CDR1 and CDR2 (germline): LNHDA, SQIVND (reference sequence). CDR3 sequence: CASSPWTGAATNEKLFF. In DNA form, the CDR3 reads TGTGCCAGTAGTCCCTGGACAGGAGCCGCAACTAATGAAAAACTGTTTTTT.

The chain couples TRBV6-5 to TRBJ2-7, with D possibly being TRBD1 (5 bases). V lost 4 bases and J 0 bases, leaving 13 bases between the germline ends. The V gene's germline CDR1 is MNHEY and CDR2 SVGAGI. The CDR3 loop spans 15 amino acids. The CDR3 bases are TGTGCCAGCAGTTCACCCAGGGCTCACTCCTACGAGCAGTACTTC. It translates to CASSSPRAHSYEQYF.

The chain combines TRBV5-1 with TRBJ2-3; D possibly corresponds to TRBD1 (6 bases). V shed 1 base and J shed 3 bases, with 12 bases lying between them. The CDR3 consists of 15 residues. The germline V gene has CDR1 SGHRS and CDR2 YFSETQ. CDR3 nucleotide sequence: TGCGCCAGCAGCTTGACAGGGCAGGGAACAGATACGCAGTATTTT. Translating gives CASSLTGQGTDTQYF. Full variable domain (outside the CDR3, taken from reference TRBV5-1 and TRBJ2-3): KAGVTQTPRYLIKTRGQQVTLSCSPISGHRSVSWYQQTPGQGLQFLFEYFSETQRNKGNFPGRFSGRQFSNSRSEMNVSTLELGDSALYLCASSLTGQGTDTQYFGPGTRLTVL.

The V gene is TRBV5-4, the J gene TRBJ2-5; the match to TRBD2 covers 14 bases. Germline V CDR1 and CDR2: SGHNT, YYREEE (reference sequence). The CDR3 consists of 16 residues. The V gene end was trimmed by 4 bases and the J gene end by 4 bases; junction bases not matched to a gene: 6. The chain's CDR3 is CASSPTSGGALETQYF. The CDR3 region has the DNA TGTGCCAGCAGCCCGACTAGCGGGGGGGCCTTAGAGACCCAGTACTTC.

This rearrangement joins TRBV28 to TRBJ1-1, with no clear D. CDR3 size: 14 residues. The ends were cut back, 4 bases at V and 1 base at J, with 10 bases in the middle. Germline values: CDR1 MDHEN, CDR2 SYDVKM. The CDR3 bases are TGTGCCAGCAGTTCCCATGGGCCGAACACTGAAGCTTTCTTT. Its translation is CASSSHGPNTEAFF.

J is TRBJ2-7 and V is TRBV13; D unclear. Germline lookup yields CDR1 PRHDT and CDR2 FYEKMQ (reference sequence). The CDR3 sequence is 13 residues long. V lost 5 bases and J lost 3, with 11 bases in between. CDR3 DNA: TGTGCCAGCAGCCCTGCTAGGCGCTACGAGCAGTACTTC. It yields the protein CASSPARRYEQYF.

The chain carries TRBV7-3 and TRBJ2-7; D gene unclear. The germline CDR1 and CDR2 sequences are SGHTA and FQGTGA. The CDR3 sequence is 14 residues long. V lost 5 bases and J 2 bases, leaving 13 bases between the germline ends. CDR3 protein: CASSKDPGAYEQYF. CDR3 nucleotides: TGTGCCAGCAGCAAAGACCCGGGTGCCTACGAGCAGTACTTC.

The V and J genes are TRBV16 and TRBJ1-3, with D perhaps matching TRBD1 (6 bases). Between the trimmed V and J ends, which lost 0 bases and 3 bases, there was a span of 15 bases. Germline V CDR1 and CDR2: KGHSY, FQNENV. This CDR3 spans 17 amino acids. For the CDR3, the DNA is TGTGCCAGCAGCCAATCTAGGGGACATTTAAGTGGAAACACCATATATTTT. Translating gives CASSQSRGHLSGNTIYF.

This rearrangement joins TRBV29-1 to TRBJ1-4; D is perhaps TRBD1 (5 bases). This CDR3 is built from 14 residues. The germline V gene encodes CDR1 SQVTM and CDR2 ANQGSEA. Trimming removed 0 bases from V and 4 bases from J, with 9 bases in between. The CDR3: CSVEDGGYNEKLFF. The CDR3 DNA is TGCAGCGTTGAAGACGGGGGATATAATGAAAAACTGTTTTTT. Filled out from reference TRBV29-1 and TRBJ1-4, the complete variable domain reads SAVISQKPSRDICQRGTSLTIQCQVDSQVTMMFWYRQQPGQSLTLIATANQGSEATYESGFVIDKFPISRPNLTFSTLTVSNMSPEDSSIYLCSVEDGGYNEKLFFGSGTQLSVL.